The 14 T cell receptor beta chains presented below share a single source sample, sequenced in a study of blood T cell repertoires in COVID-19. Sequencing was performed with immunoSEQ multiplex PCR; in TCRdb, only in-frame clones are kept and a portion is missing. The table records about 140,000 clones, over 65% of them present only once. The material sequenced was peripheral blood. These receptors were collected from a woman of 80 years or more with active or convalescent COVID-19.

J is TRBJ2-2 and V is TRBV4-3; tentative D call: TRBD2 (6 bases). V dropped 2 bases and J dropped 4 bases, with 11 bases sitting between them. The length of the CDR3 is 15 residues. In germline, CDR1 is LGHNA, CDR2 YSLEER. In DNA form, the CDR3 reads TGCGCCAGCAGCCAAACGGGACTGTCCACCGGGGAGCTGTTTTTT. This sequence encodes CASSQTGLSTGELFF.

CDR3 in DNA: TGTGCCTCGACAGGGTCGACGGGAGAGCAGTACTTC. Amino acids: CASTGSTGEQYF. V usage is TRBV6-1 and J usage is TRBJ2-7, with 7 bases identical to TRBD1. This CDR3 is built from 12 residues. With V trimmed by 11 bases and J by 7 bases, 11 bases remained unmatched. Germline assignment: CDR1 MNHNS and CDR2 SASEGT.

The CDR3 sequence is CASTSAGQGTDTQYF. CDR3 sequence (DNA): TGTGCCAGCACCTCAGCAGGACAGGGCACAGATACGCAGTATTTT. The chain has TRBV5-6 and TRBJ2-3; 7 bases fit TRBD1. J lost 1 base, V lost 6 bases, and 8 bases had no gene match. The germline V gene has CDR1 SGHDT and CDR2 YYEEEE. The CDR3 runs to 15 residues.

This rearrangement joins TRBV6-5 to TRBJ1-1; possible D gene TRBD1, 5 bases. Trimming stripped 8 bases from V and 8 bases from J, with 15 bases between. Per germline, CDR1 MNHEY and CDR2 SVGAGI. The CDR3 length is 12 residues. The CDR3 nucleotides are TGTGCCAGCTTGCAGGGCTTCTGGGAAGCTTTCTTT. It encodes CASLQGFWEAFF.

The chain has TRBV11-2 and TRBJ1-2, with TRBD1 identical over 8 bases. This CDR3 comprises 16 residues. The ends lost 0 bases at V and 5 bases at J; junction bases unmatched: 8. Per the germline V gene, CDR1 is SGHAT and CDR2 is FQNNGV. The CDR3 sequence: CASSLELQGANYGYTF. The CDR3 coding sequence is TGTGCCAGCAGCTTAGAATTGCAGGGGGCGAATTATGGCTACACCTTC.

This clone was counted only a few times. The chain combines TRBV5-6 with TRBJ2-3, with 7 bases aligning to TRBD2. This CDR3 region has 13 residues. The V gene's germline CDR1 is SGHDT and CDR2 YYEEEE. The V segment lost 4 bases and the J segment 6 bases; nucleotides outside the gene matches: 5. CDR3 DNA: TGTGCCAGCAGCAGGGACTACGTGGATACGCAGTATTTT. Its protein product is CASSRDYVDTQYF.

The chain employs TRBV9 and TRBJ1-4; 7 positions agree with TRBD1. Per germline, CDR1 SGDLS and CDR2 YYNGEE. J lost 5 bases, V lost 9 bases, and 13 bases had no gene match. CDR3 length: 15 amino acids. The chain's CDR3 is CATTPVGQKNEKLFF. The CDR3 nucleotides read TGTGCCACAACCCCCGTGGGACAGAAAAATGAAAAACTGTTTTTT.

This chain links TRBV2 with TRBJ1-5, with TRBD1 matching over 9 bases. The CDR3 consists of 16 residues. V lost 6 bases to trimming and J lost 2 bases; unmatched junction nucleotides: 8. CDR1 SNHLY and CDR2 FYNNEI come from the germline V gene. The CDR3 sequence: CASRKDRGSRNQPQHF. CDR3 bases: TGTGCCAGCAGGAAGGACAGGGGATCTCGCAATCAGCCCCAGCATTTT.

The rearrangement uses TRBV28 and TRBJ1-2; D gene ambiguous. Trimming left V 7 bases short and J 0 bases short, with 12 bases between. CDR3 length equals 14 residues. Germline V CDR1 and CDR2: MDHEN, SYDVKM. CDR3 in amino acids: CASTRSPTNYGYTF. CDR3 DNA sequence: TGTGCCAGCACCCGGTCGCCAACTAACTATGGCTACACCTTC.

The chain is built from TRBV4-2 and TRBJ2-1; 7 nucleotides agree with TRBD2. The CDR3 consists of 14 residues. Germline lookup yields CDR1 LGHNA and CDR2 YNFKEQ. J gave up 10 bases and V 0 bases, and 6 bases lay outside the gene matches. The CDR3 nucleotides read TGTGCCAGCAGCCAAGACCGACTAGCTGGAGAGCAGTTCTTC. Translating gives CASSQDRLAGEQFF.

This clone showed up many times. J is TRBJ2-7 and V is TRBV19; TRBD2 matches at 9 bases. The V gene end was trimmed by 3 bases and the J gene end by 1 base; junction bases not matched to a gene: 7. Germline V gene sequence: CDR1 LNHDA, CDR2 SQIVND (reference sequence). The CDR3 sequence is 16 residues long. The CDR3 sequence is CASSIASGEISYEQYF. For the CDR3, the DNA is TGTGCCAGTAGTATTGCTAGCGGGGAAATTTCCTACGAGCAGTACTTC. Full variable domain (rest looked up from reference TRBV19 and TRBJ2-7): DGGITQSPKYLFRKEGQNVTLSCEQNLNHDAMYWYRQDPGQGLRLIYYSQIVNDFQKGDIAEGYSVSREKKESFPLTVTSAQKNPTAFYLCASSIASGEISYEQYFGPGTRLTVT.

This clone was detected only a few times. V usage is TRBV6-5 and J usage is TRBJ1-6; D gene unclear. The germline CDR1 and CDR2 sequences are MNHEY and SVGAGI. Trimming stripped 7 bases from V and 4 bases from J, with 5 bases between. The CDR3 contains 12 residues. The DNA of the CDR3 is TGTGCCAGCAAACGGTATAATTCACCCCTCCACTTT. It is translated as CASKRYNSPLHF.

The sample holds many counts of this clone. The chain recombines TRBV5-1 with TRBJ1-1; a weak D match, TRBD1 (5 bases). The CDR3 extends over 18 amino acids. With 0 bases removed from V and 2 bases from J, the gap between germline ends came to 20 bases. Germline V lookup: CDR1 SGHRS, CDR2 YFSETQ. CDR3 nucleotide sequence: TGCGCCAGCAGCTTGGCCGGGGGAAATCTACTCACTAACACTGAAGCTTTCTTT. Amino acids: CASSLAGGNLLTNTEAFF.

CDR3 amino acids: CASSLVGQGFSGNTIYF. As DNA, the CDR3 is TGCGCCAGCAGCTTGGTCGGACAGGGCTTCTCTGGAAACACCATATATTTT. The chain links TRBV5-1 to TRBJ1-3; 8 bases map to TRBD1. Germline loops: CDR1 SGHRS, CDR2 YFSETQ. The junction had 5 bases not matched to a gene; V was cut back by 0 bases and J by 0 bases. This CDR3 has 17 amino acids.